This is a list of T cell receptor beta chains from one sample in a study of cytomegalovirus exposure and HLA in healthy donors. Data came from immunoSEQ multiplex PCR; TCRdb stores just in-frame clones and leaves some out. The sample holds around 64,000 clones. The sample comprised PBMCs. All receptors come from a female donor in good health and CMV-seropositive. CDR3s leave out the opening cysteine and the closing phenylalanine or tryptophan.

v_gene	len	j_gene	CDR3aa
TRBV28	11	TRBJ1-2	ASVFVGGLGYT
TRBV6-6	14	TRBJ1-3	ASRPDEVNSGNTIY
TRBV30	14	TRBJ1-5	AWSDRGPAGNQPQH
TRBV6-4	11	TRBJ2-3	ASSEGGVDTQY
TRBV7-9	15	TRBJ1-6	ASSSPSLGTYNSPLH
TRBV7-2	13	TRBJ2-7	ASSPKVGHSYEQY
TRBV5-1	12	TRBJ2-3	ASSLAGGPDTQY
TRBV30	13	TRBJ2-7	AWSPAGQVTYEQY
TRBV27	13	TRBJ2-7	ASSQRLAGAYEQY
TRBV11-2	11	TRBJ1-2	ASSPRRVYGYT
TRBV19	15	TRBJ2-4	ASSRDRGLTAKNIQY
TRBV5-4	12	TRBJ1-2	ASSLQGESYGYT
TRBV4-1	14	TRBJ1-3	ASSQEEAFSGNTIY
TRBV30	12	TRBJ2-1	AWSGGSSYNEQF
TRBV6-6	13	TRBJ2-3	ASSSSLQSTDTQY
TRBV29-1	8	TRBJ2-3	SVGVGLGY
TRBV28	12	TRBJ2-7	ASSPPGQGGEQY